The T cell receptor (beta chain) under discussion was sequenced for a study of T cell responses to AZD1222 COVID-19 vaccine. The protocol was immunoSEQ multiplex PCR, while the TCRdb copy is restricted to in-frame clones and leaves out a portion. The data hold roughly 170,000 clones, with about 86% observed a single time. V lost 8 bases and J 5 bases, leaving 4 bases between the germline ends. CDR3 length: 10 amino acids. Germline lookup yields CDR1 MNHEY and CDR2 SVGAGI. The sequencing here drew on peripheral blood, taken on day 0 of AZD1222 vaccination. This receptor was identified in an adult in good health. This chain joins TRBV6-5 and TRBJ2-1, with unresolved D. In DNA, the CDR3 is TGTGCCAGCGAGGACAATGAGCAGTTCTTC. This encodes CASEDNEQFF.